The T cell receptor beta chain under discussion was sequenced for a study of T cell responses to AZD1222 COVID-19 vaccine. For the study at large: Pooled together were second doses at about 4 or about 12 weeks.

Sequencing was performed with immunoSEQ multiplex PCR; in TCRdb, only in-frame clones are kept and a portion is missing. Of about 130,000 clones in the sample, 90% to 95% were seen once. Material: peripheral blood, obtained on day 0 of AZD1222 vaccination. The receptor's source is an adult in good health.

The CDR3 sequence is CASSLAAGSNYGYTF. The CDR3, as DNA: TGTGCCAGCAGCTTAGCGGCAGGGTCTAACTATGGCTACACCTTC. The rearrangement joins TRBV7-2 to TRBJ1-2; D may be TRBD1 (5 bases). Looked up from germline, CDR1 is SGHTA and CDR2 is FQGNSA. This CDR3 is 15 amino acids long. Trimming removed 0 bases at V and 0 bases at J, with 8 bases between.